This TCR beta chain was documented in a study of T cells in Graves' hyperthyroidism and ophthalmopathy. Study overall: Peripheral blood was drawn at first diagnosis, prior to all treatment. Whole-study results and caveats: Most thyroid clonotypes with frequency above 0.001 were detected in blood.

The table lists this clonotype with a few counts. No antigen is known for it. From RNA transcripts, TCR beta CDR3 regions were amplified. RT-PCR in the first round (using the HTBI primer set) targeted the TCR CDR3. TCRdb fed the multiplex PCR reads into MiXCR, producing one record per CDR3 protein. The sample has about 710,000 distinct CDR3 sequences, 16% seen once. Hyperthyroidism had been newly diagnosed in patients aged 18 to 65, and its duration was under 2 months. Together with thyroid ultrasound, orbital computed tomography, serum thyroxine and TRAb, clinical symptoms were used for diagnoses. The CDR3 contains 13 residues. CDR1 MNHEY and CDR2 SVGAGI come from the germline V gene. J lost 9 bases, V lost 5 bases, and 7 bases had no gene match.

This TCR was recovered from a man aged 18 to 30 with Graves' hyperthyroidism. Sequencing used blood. The V gene is TRBV6-5, the J gene TRBJ2-1, with 7 bases that match TRBD1. CDR3 sequence reads: CASSMTGRGEQFF. The CDR3 nucleotides read TGTGCCAGCAGTATGACAGGGAGAGGTGAGCAGTTCTTC.